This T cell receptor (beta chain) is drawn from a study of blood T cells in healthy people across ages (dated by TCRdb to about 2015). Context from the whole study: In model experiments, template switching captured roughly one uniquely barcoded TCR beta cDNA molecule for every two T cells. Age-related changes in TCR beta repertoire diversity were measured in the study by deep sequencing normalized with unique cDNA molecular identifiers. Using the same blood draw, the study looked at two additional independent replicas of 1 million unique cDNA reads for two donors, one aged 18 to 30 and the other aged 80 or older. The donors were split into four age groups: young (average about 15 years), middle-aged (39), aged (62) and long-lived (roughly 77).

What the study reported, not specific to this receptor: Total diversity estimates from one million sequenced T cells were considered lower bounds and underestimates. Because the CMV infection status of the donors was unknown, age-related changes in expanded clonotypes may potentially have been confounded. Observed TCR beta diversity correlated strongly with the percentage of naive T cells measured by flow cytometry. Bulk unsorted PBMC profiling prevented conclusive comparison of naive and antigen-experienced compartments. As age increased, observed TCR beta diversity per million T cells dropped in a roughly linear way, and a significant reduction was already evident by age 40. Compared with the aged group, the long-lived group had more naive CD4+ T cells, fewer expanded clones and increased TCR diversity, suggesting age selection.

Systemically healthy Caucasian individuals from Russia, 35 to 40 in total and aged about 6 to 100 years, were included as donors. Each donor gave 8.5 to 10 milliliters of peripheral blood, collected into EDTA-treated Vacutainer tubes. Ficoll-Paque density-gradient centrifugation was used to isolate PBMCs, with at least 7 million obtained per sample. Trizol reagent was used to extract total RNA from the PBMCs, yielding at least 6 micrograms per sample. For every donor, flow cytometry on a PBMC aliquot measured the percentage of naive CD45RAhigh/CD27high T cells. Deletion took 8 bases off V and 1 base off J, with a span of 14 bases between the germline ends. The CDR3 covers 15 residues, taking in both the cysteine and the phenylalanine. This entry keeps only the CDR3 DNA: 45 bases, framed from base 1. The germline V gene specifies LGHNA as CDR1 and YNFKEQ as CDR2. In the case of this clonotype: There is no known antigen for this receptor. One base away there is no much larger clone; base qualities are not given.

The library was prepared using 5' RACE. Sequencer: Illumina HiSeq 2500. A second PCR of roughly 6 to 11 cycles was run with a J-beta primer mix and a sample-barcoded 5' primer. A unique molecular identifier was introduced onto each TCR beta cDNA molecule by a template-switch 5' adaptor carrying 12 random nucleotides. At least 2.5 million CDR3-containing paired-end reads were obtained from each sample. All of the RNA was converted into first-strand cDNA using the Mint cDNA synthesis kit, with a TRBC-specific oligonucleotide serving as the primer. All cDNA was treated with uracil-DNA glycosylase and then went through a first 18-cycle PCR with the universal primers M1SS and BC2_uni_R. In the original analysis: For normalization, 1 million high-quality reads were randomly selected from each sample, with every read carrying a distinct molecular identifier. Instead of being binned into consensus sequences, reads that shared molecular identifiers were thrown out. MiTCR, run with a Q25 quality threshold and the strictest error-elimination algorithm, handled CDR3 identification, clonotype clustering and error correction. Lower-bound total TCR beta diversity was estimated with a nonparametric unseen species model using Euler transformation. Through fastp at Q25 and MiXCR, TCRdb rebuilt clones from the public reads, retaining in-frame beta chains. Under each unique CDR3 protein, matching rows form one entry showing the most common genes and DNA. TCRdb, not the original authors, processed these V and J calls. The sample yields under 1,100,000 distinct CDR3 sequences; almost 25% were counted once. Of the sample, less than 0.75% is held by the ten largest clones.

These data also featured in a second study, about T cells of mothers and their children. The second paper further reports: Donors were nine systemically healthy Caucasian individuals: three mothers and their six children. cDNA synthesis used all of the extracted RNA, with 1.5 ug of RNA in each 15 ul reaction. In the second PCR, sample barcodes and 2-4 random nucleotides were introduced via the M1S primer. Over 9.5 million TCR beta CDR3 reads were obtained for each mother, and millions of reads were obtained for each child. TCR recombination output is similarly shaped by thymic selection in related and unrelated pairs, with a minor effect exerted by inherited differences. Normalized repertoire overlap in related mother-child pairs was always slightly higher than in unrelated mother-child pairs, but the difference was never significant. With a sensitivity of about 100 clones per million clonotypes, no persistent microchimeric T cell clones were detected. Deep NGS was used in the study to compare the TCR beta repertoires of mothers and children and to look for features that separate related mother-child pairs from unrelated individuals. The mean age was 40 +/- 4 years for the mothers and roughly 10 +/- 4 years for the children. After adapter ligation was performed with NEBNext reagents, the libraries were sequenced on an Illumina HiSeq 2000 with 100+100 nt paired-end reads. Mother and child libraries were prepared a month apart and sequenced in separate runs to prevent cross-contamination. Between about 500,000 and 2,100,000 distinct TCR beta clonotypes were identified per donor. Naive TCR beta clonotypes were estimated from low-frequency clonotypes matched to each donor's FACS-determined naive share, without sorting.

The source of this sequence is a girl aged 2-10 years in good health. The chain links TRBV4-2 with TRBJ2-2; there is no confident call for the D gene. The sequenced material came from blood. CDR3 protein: CASLPSYGNTGELFF. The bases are TGTGCCAGCTTACCATCGTACGGGAACACCGGGGAGCTGTTTTTT.